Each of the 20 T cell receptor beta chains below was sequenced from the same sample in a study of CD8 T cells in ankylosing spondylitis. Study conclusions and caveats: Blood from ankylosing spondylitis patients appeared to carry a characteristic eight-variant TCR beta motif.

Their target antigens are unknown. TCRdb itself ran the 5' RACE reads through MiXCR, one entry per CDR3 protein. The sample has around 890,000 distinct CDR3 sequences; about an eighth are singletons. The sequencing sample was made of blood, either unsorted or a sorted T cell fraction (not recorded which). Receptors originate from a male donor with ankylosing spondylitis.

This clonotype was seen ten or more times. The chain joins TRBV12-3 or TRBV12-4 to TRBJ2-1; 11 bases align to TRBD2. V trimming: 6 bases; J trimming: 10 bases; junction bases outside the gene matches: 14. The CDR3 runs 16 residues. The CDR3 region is CASRRLLAGVRSEQFF. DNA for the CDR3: TGTGCCAGCAGGCGACTACTAGCGGGAGTGCGATCCGAGCAGTTCTTC.

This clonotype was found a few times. DNA for the CDR3: TGTGCCAGCAGCTTGGGACTAGCGGGGGGGCAGTTCTTC. It yields the protein CASSLGLAGGQFF. The chain carries TRBV7-2 and TRBJ2-1; 15 positions agree with TRBD2. Unmatched junction bases numbered 0, after V lost 3 bases and J lost 12 bases. Germline lookup yields CDR1 SGHTA and CDR2 FQGNSA. The CDR3 length is 13 residues.

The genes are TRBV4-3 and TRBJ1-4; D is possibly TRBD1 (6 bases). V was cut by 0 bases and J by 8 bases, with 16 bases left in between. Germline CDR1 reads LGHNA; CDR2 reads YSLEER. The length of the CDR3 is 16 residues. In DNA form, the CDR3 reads TGCGCCAGCAGCCAAGATGGTAAACAGGGCTGGGAAAAACTGTTTTTT. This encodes CASSQDGKQGWEKLFF.

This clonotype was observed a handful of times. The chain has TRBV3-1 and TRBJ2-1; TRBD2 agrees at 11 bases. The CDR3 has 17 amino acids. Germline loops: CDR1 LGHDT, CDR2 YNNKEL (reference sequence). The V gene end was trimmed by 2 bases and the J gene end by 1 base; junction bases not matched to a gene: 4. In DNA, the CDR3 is TGTGCCAGCAGCCAAAGGGCTAGCGGGGGGTCCTACAATGAGCAGTTCTTC. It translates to CASSQRASGGSYNEQFF.

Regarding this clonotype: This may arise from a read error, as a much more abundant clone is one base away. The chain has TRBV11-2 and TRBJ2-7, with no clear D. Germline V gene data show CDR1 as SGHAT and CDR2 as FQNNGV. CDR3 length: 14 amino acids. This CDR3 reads CASSLDSNSYEEYF. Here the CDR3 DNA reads TGTGCCAGCAGCTTAGACAGTAACTCCTACGAGGAGTACTTC.

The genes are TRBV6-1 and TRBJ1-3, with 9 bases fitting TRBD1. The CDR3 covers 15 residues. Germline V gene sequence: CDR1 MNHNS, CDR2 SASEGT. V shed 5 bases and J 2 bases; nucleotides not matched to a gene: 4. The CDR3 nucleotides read TGTGCCAGCAGTAAGCGGGACAGGGCTGGAAACACCATATATTTT. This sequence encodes CASSKRDRAGNTIYF.

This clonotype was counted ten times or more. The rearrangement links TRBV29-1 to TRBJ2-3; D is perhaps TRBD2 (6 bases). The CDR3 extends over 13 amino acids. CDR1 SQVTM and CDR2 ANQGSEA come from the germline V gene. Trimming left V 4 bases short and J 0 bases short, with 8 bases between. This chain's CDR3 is CSVGRASTDTQYF. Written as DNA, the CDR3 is TGCAGCGTTGGGAGGGCTAGCACAGATACGCAGTATTTT.

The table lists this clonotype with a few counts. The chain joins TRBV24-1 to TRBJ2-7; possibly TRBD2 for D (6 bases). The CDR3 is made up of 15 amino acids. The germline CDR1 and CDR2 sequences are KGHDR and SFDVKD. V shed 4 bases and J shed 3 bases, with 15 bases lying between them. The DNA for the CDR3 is TGTGCCACCAGTGACGCGACTAGGGGTTTCTACGAGCAGTACTTC. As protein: CATSDATRGFYEQYF.

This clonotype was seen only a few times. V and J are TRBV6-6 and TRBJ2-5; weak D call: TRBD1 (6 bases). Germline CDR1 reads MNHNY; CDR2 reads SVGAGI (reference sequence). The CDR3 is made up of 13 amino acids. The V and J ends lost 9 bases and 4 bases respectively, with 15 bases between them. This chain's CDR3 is CASKPGDRETQYF. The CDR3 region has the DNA TGTGCCAGTAAACCAGGGGATCGAGAGACCCAGTACTTC.

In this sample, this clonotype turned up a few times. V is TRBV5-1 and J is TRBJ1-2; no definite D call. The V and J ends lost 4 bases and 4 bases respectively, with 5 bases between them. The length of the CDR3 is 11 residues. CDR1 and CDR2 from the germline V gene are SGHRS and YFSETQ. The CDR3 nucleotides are TGCGCCAGCAGCGGAAGCTATGGCTACACCTTC. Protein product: CASSGSYGYTF. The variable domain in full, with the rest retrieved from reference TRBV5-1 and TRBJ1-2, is KAGVTQTPRYLIKTRGQQVTLSCSPISGHRSVSWYQQTPGQGLQFLFEYFSETQRNKGNFPGRFSGRQFSNSRSEMNVSTLELGDSALYLCASSGSYGYTFGSGTRLTVV.

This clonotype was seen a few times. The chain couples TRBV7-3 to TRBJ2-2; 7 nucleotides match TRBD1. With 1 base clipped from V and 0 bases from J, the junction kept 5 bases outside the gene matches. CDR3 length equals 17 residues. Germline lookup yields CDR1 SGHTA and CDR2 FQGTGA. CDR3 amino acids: CASSLRPGQTNTGELFF. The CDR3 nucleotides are TGTGCCAGCAGCTTAAGGCCGGGACAGACGAACACCGGGGAGCTGTTTTTT.

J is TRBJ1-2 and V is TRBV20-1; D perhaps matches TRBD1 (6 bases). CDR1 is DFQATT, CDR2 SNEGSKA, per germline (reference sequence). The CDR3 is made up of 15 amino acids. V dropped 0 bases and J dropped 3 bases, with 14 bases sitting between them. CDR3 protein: CSARDQRTAYYGYTF. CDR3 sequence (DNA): TGCAGTGCTAGAGATCAAAGGACAGCTTACTATGGCTACACCTTC.

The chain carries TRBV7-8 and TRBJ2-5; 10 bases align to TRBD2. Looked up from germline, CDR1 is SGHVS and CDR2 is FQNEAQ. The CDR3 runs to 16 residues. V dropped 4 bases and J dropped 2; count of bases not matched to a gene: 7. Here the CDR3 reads CASSSKGTSVQETQYF. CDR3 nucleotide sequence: TGTGCCAGCAGCTCAAAGGGGACTAGCGTTCAAGAGACCCAGTACTTC.

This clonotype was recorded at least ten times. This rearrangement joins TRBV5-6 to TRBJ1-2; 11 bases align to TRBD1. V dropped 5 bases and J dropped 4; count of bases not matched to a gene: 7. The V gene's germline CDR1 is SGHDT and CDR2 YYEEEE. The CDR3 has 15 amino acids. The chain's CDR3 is CASSPGQGALYGYTF. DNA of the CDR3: TGTGCCAGCAGTCCCGGACAGGGGGCCCTCTATGGCTACACCTTC.

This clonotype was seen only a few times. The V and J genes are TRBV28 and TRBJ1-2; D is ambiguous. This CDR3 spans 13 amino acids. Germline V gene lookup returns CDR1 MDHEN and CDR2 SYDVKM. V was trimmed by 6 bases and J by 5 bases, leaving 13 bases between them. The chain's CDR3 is CASRSGRLYGYTF. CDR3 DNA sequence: TGTGCCAGCAGGTCCGGGAGGCTTTATGGCTACACCTTC.

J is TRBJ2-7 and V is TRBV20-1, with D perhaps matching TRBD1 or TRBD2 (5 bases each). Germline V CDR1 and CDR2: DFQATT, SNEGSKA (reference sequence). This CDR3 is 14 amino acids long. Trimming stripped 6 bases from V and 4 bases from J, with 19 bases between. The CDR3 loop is CSAGSRVREYEQYF. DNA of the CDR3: TGCAGTGCCGGATCTCGGGTCAGGGAGTACGAGCAGTACTTC.

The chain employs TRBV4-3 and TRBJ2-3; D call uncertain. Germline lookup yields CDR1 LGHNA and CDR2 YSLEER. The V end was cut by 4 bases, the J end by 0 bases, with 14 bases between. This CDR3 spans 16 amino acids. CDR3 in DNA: TGCGCCAGCAGCCCAGATTATGGGCCTAGCACAGATACGCAGTATTTT. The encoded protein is CASSPDYGPSTDTQYF.

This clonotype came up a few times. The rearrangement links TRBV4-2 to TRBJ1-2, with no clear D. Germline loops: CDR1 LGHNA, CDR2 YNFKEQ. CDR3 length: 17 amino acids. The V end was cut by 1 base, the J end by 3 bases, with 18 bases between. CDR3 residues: CASSQGESPSEDYGYTF. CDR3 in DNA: TGTGCCAGCAGCCAAGGAGAATCGCCGAGTGAGGACTATGGCTACACCTTC.

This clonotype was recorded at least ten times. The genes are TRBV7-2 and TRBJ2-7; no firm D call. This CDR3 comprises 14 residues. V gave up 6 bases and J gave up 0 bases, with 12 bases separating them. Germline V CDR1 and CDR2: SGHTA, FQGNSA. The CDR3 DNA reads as TGTGCCAGCAGGGCGACCCCTGTCTCCTACGAGCAGTACTTC. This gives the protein CASRATPVSYEQYF. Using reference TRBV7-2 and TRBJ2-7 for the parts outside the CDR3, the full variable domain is GAGVSQSPSNKVTEKGKDVELRCDPISGHTALYWYRQSLGQGLEFLIYFQGNSAPDKSGLPSDRFSAERTGGSVSTLTIQRTQQEDSAVYLCASRATPVSYEQYFGPGTRLTVT.

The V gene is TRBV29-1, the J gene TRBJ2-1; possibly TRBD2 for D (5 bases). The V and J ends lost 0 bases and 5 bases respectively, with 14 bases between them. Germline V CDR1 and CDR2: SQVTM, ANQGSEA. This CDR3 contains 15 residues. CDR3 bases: TGCAGCGTTGAAGAGACGAGGGCGGTCGACAATGAGCAGTTCTTC. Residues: CSVEETRAVDNEQFF.